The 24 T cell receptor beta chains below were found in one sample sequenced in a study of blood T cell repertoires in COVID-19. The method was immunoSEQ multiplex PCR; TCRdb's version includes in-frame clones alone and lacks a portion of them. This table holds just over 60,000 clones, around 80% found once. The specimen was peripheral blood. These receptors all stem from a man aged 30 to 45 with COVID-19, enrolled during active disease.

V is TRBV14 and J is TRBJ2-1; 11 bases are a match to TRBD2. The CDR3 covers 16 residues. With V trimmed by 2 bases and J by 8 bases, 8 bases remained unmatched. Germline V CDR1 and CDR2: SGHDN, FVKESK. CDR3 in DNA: TGTGCCAGCAGCCAATACCTAGCGGGAGGTTTCGATGAGCAGTTCTTC. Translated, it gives CASSQYLAGGFDEQFF.

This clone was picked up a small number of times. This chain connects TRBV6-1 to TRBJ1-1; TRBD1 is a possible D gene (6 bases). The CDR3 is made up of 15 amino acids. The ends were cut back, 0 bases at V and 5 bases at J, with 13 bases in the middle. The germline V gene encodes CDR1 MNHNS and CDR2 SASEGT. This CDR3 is CASSEAGEGGTEAFF. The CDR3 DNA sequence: TGTGCCAGCAGTGAAGCCGGGGAGGGGGGTACTGAAGCTTTCTTT.

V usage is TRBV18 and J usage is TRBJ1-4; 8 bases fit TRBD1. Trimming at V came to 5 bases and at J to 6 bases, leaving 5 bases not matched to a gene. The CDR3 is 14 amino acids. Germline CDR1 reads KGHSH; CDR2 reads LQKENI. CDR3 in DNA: TGTGCCAGCTCATCCAGGGGGCCCGATGAAAAACTGTTTTTT. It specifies CASSSRGPDEKLFF.

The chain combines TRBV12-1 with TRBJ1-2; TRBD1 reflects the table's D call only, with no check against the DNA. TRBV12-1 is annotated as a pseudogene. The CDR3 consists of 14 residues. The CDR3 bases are TGTGCCAGCAGCTACTACAGGGATCACTATGGCTACACCTTC. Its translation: CASSYYRDHYGYTF.

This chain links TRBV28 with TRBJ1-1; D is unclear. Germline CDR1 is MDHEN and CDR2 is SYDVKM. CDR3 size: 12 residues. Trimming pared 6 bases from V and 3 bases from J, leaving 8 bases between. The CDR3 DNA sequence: TGTGCCAGCAGCAAACAATACACTGAAGCTTTCTTT. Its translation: CASSKQYTEAFF.

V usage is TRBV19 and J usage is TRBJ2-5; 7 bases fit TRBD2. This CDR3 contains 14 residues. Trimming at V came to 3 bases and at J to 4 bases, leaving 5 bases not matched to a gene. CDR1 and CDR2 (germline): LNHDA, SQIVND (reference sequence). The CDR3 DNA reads TGTGCCAGTAGTATCAACGGGAGGAGAGAGACCCAGTACTTC. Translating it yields CASSINGRRETQYF.

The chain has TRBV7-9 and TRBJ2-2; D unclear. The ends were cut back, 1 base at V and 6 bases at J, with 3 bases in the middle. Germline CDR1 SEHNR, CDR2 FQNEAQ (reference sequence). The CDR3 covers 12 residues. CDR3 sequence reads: CASSLGAGELFF. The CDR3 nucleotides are TGTGCCAGCAGCTTAGGCGCCGGGGAGCTGTTTTTT.

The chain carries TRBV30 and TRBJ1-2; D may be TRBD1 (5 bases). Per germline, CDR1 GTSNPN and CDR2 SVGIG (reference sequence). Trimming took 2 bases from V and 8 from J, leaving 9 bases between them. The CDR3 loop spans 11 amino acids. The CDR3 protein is CAWSSQGGYTF. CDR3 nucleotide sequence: TGTGCCTGGAGTTCCCAGGGCGGCTACACCTTC.

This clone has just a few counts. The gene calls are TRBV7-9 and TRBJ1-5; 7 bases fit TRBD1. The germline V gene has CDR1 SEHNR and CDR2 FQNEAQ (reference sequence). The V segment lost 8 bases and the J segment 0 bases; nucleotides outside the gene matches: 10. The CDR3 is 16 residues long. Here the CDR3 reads CASSGGNSYSNQPQHF. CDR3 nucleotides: TGTGCCAGCTCAGGGGGGAACAGTTATAGCAATCAGCCCCAGCATTTT.

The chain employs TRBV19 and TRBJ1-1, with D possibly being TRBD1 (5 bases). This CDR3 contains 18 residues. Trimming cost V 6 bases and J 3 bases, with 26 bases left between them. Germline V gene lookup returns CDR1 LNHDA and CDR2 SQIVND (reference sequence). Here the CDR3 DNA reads TGTGCCAGTAGCATTGCAACCGACAGACTCCGAGGCCACACTGAAGCTTTCTTT. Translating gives CASSIATDRLRGHTEAFF.

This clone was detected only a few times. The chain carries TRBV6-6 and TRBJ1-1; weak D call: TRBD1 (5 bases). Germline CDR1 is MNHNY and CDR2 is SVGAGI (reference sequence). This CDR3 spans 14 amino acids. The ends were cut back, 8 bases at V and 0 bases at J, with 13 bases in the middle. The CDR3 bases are TGTGCCAGCCGCCCGAAGGGGTTGAACACTGAAGCTTTCTTT. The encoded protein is CASRPKGLNTEAFF.

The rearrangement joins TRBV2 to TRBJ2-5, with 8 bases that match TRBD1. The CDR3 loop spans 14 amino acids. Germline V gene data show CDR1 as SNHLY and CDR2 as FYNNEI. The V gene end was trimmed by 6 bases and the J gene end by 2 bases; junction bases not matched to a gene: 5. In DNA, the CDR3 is TGTGCCAGCAGGCGGACAGGGTTACAAGAGACCCAGTACTTC. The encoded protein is CASRRTGLQETQYF.

The CDR3 loop is CASSLSTRYYSPLHF. The CDR3 coding sequence is TGTGCCAGCAGCCTGTCGACAAGATACTATTCACCCCTCCACTTT. J is TRBJ1-6 and V is TRBV11-2, with unresolved D. CDR1 and CDR2 from the germline V gene are SGHAT and FQNNGV. This CDR3 is 15 amino acids long. Trimming took off 5 bases at V and 8 bases at J, with 16 bases between the two ends. Drawing the rest from reference TRBV11-2 and TRBJ1-6, the complete variable domain is EAGVAQSPRYKIIEKRQSVAFWCNPISGHATLYWYQQILGQGPKLLIQFQNNGVVDDSQLPKDRFSAERLKGVDSTLKIQPAKLEDSAVYLCASSLSTRYYSPLHFGNGTRLTVT.

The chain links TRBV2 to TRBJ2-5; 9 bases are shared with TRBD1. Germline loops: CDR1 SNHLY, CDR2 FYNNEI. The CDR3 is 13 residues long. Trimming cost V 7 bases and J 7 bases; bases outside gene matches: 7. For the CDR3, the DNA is TGTGCCAGCAACCGGGACAGGGAACGGACCCAGTACTTC. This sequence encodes CASNRDRERTQYF.

The CDR3 is CASSLDRGAGISYEQYF. In DNA form, the CDR3 reads TGTGCCAGCAGCTTAGATCGGGGGGCAGGGATTTCCTACGAGCAGTACTTC. The gene calls are TRBV11-3 and TRBJ2-7, with D perhaps TRBD2 (7 bases). There are 17 residues in the CDR3. Trimming cost V 0 bases and J 1 base, with 16 bases left between them. Germline assignment: CDR1 SGHNT and CDR2 YENEEA.

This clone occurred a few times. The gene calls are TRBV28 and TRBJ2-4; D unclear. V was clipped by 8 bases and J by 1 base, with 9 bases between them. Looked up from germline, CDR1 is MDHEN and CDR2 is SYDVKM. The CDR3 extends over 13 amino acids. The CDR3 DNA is TGTGCCAGCCTGCGGCGGGCCAAAAACATTCAGTACTTC. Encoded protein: CASLRRAKNIQYF.

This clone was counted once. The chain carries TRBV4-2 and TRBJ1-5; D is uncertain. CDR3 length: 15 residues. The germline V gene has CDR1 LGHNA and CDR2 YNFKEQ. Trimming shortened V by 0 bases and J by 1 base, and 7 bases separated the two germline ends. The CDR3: CASSQEQESNQPQHF. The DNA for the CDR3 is TGTGCCAGCAGCCAAGAGCAGGAAAGCAATCAGCCCCAGCATTTT.

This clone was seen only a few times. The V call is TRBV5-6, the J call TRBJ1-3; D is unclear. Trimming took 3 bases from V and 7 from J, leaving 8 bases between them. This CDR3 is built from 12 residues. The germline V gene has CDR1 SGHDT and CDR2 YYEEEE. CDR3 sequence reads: CASSSRGNTIYF. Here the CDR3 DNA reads TGTGCCAGCAGCTCCAGAGGGAACACCATATATTTT.

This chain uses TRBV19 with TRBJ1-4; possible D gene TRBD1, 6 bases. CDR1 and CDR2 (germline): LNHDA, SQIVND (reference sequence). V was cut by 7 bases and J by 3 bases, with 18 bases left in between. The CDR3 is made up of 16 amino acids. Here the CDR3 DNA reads TGTGCCAGTACCCCCGTGGTTAGGGGGTCTAATGAAAAACTGTTTTTT. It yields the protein CASTPVVRGSNEKLFF.

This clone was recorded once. CDR3 loop: CASSLGQGGGNQPQHF. CDR3 in DNA: TGTGCCAGCAGCCTCGGACAGGGTGGGGGCAATCAGCCCCAGCATTTT. The chain uses TRBV13 and TRBJ1-5; TRBD1 matches at 8 bases. The V gene's germline CDR1 is PRHDT and CDR2 FYEKMQ (reference sequence). V shed 5 bases and J 2 bases; nucleotides not matched to a gene: 8. The CDR3 has 16 residues.

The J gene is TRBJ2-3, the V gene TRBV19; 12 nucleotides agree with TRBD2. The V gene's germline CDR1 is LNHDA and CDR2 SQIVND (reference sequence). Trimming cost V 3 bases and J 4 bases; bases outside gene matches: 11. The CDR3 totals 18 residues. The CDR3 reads CASSISSGRAEVADTQYF. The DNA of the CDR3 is TGTGCCAGTAGTATCTCTAGCGGGAGGGCCGAGGTTGCAGATACGCAGTATTTT.

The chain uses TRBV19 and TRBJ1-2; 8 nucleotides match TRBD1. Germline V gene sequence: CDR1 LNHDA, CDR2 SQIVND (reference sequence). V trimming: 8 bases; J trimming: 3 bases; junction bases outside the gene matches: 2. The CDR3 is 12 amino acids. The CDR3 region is CASSDRDYGYTF. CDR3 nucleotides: TGTGCCAGTTCGGACAGGGACTATGGCTACACCTTC. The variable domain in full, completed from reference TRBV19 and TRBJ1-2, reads DGGITQSPKYLFRKEGQNVTLSCEQNLNHDAMYWYRQDPGQGLRLIYYSQIVNDFQKGDIAEGYSVSREKKESFPLTVTSAQKNPTAFYLCASSDRDYGYTFGSGTRLTVV.

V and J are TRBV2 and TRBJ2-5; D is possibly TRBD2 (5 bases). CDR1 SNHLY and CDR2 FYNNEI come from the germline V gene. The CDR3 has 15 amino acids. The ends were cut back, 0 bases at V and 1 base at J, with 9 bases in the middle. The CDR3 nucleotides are TGTGCCAGCAGTGAAGCGCGGGCACTCCAAGAGACCCAGTACTTC. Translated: CASSEARALQETQYF.

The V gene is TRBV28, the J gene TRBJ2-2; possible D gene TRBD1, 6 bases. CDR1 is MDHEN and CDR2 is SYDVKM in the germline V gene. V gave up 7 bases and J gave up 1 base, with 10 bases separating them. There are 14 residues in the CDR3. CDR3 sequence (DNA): TGTGCCAGCACCCGGGGACAGAACACCGGGGAGCTGTTTTTT. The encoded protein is CASTRGQNTGELFF.